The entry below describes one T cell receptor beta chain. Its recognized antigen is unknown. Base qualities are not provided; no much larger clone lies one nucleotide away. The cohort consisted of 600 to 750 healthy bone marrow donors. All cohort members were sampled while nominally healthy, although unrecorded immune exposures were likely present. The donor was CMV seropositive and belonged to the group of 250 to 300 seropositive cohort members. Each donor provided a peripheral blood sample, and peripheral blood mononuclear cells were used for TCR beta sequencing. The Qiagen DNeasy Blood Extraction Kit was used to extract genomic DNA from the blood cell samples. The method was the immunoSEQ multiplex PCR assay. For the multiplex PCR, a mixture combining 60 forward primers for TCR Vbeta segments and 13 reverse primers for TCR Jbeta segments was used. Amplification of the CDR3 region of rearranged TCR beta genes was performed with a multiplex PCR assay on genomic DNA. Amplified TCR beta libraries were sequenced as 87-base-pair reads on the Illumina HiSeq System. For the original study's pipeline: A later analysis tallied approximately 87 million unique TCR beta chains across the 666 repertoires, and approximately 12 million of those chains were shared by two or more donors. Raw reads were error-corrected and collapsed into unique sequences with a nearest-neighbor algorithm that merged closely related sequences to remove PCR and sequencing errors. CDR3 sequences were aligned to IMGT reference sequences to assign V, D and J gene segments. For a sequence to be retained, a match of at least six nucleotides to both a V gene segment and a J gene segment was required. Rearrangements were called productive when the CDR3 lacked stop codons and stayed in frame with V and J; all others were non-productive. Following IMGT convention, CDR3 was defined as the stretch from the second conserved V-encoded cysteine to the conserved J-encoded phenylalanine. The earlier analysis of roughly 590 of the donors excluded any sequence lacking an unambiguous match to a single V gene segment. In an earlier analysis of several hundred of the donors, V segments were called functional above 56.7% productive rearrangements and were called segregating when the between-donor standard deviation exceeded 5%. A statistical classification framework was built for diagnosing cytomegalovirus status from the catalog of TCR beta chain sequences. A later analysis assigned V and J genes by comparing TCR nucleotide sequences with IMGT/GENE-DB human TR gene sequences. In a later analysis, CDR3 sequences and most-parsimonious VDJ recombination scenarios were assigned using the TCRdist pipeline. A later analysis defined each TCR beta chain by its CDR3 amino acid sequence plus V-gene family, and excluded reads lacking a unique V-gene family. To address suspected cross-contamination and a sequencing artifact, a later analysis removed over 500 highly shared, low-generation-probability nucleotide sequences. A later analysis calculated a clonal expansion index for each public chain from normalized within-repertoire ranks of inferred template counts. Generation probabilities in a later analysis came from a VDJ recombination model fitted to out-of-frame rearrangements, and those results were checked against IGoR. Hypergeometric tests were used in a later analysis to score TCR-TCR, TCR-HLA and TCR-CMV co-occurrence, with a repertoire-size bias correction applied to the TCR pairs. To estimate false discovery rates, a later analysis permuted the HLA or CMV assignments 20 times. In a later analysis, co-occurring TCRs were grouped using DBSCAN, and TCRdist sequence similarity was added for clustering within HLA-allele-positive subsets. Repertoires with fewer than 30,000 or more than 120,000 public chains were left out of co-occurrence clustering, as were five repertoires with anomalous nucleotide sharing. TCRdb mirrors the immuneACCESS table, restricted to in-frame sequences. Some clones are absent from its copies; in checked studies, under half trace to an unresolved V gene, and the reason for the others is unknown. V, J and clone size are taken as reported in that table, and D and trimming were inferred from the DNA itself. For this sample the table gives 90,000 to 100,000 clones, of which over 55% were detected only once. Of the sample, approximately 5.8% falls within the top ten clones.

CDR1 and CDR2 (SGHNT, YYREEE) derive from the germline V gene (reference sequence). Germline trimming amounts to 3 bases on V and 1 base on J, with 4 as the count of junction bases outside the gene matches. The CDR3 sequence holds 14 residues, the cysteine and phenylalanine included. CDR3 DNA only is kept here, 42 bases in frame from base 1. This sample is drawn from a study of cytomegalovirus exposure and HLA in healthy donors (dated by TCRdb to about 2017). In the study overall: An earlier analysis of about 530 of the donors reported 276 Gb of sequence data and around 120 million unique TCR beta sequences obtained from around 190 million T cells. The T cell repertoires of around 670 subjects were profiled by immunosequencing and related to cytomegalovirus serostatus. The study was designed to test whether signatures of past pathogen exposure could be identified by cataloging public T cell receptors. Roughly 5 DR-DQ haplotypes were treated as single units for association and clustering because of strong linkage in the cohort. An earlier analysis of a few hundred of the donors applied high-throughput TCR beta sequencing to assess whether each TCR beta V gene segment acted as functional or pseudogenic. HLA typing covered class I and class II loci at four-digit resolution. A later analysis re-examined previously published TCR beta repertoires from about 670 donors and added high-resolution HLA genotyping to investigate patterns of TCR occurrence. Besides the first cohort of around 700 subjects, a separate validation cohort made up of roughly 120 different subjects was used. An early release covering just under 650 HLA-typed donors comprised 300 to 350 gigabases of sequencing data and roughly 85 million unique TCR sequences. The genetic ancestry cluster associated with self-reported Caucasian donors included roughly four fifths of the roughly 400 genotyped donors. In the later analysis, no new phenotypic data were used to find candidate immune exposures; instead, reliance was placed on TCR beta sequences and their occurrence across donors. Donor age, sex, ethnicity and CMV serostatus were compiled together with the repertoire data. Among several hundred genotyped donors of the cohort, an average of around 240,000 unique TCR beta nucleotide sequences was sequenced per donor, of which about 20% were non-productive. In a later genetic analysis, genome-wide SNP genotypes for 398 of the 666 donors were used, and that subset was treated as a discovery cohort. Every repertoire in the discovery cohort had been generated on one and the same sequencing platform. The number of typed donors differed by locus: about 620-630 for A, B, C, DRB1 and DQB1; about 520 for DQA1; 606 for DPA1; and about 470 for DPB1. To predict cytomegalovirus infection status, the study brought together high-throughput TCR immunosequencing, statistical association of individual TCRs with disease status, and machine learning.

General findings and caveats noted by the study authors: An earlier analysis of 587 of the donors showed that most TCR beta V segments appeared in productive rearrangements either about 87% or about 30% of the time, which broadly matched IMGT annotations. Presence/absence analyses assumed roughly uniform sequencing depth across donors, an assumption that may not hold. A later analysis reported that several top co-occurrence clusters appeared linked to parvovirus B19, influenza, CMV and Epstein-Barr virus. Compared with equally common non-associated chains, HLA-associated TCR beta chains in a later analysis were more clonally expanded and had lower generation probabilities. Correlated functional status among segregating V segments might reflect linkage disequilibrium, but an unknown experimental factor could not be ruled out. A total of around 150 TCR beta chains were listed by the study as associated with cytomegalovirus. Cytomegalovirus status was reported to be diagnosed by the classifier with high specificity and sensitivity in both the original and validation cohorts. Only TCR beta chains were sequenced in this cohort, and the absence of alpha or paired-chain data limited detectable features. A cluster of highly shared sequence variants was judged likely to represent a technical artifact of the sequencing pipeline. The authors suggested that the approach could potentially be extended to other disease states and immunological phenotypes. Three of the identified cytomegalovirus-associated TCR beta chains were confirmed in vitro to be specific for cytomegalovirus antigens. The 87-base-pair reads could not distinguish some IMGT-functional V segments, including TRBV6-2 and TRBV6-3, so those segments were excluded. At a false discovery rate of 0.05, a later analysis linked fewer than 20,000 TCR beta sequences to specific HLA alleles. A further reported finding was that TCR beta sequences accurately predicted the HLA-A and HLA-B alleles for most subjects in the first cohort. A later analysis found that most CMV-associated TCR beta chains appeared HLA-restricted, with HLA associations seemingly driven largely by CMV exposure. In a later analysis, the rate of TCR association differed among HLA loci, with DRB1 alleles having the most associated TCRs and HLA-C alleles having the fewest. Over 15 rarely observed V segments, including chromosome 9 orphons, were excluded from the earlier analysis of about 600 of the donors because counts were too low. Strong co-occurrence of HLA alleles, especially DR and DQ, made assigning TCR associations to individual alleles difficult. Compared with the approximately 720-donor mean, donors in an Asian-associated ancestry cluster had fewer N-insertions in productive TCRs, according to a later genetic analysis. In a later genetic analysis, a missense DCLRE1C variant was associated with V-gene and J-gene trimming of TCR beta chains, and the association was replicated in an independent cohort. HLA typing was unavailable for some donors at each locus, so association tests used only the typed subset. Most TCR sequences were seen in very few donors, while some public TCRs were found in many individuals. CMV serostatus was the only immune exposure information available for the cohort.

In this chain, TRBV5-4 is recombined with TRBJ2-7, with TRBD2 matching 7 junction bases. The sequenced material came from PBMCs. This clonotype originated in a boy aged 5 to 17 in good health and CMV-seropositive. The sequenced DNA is TGTGCCAGCAGCTGGGGGGGACTATCCTACGAGCAGTACTTC. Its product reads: CASSWGGLSYEQYF.